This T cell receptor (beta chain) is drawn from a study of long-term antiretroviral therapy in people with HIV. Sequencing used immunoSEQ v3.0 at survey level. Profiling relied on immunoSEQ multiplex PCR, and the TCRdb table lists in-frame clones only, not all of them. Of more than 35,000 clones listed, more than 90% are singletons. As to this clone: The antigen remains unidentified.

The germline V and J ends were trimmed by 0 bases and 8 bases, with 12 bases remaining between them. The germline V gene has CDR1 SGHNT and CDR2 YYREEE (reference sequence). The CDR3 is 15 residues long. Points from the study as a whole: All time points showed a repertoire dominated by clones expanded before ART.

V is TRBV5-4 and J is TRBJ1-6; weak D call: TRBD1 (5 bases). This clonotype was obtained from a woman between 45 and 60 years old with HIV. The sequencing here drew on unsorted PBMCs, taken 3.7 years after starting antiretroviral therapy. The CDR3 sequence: CASSLGGSGYSPLHF. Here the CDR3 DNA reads TGTGCCAGCAGCTTGGGGGGCAGCGGTTATTCACCCCTCCACTTT.